A selection of T cell receptor beta chains follows, all from one sample in a study of T cell repertoires in cytomegalovirus infection. Each CDR3 protein is one row after TCRdb ran MiXCR on the reads. Of under 200,000 distinct CDR3 sequences listed, about a tenth are singletons. Sequenced input: PBMCs. All receptors derive from a human donor in good health (CMV status not recorded). Some clones in this sample may be carry-over from other donors' samples. The CDR3 runs from the conserved cysteine through the conserved F or W. D genes are given only for firm matches. Clone sizes are given selectively: once, few, many, or a class where the clone is expanded.

v_call	j_call	d_call	clone_size	cdr3_aa	cdr3_nt
TRBV25-1	TRBJ2-7	TRBD2	few	CASSELYIAGEDEQYF	TGTGCCAGCAGTGAGTTGTATATAGCGGGAGAGGACGAGCAGTACTTC
TRBV7-2	TRBJ1-4	.	many	CASSFTGRTNEKLFF	TGTGCCAGCAGCTTTACAGGGCGTACTAATGAAAAACTGTTTTTT
TRBV7-9	TRBJ2-2	.	many	CASSPSLAGELFF	TGTGCCAGCAGCCCCTCCCTGGCCGGGGAGCTGTTTTTT
TRBV4-3	TRBJ2-1	.	.	CASSQAPGHQQFF	TGCGCCAGCAGCCAAGCGCCGGGACACCAGCAGTTCTTC
TRBV20-1	TRBJ1-2	.	many	CSASDTDYGYTF	TGCAGTGCTTCGGACACGGACTATGGCTACACCTTC
TRBV6-2/TRBV6-3	TRBJ2-7	.	many	CASSYGLTVYEQYF	TGTGCCAGCAGTTACGGGCTGACTGTCTACGAGCAGTACTTC
TRBV12-3/TRBV12-4	TRBJ2-7	.	.	CASSPTEYEQYF	TGTGCCAGCAGTCCGACAGAGTACGAGCAGTACTTC
TRBV19	TRBJ2-6	.	.	CATQRGTGANVLTF	TGTGCCACCCAAAGAGGGACTGGGGCCAACGTCCTGACTTTC
TRBV11-2	TRBJ1-5	.	many	CASSSDGPNQPQHF	TGTGCCAGCAGCTCGGACGGTCCAAATCAGCCCCAGCATTTT
TRBV28	TRBJ2-1	.	many	CASSTQGYEQFF	TGTGCCAGCAGTACCCAGGGGTATGAGCAGTTCTTC
TRBV11-3	TRBJ1-3	.	.	CASSRGGSEDTIYF	TGTGCCAGCAGCCGGGGGGGCAGTGAAGACACCATATATTTT
TRBV7-6	TRBJ1-3	.	many	CASSLQGAGNTIYF	TGTGCCAGCAGCCTACAGGGAGCTGGAAACACCATATATTTT
TRBV20-1	TRBJ1-1	.	few	CSALGSVRDTEAFF	TGCAGTGCTCTGGGGTCGGTCAGGGACACTGAAGCTTTCTTT
TRBV10-2	TRBJ1-5	TRBD1	many	CASRESGQGGNQPQHF	TGCGCCAGCAGGGAATCCGGACAGGGGGGCAATCAGCCCCAGCATTTT
TRBV7-2	TRBJ2-1	TRBD2	many	CASSLAHRGLAGLEQFF	TGTGCCAGCAGCTTAGCTCACCGGGGACTAGCCGGCCTTGAGCAGTTCTTC
TRBV7-2	TRBJ1-4	.	many	CASSLYLTANEKLFF	TGTGCCAGCAGCCTTTATCTTACGGCTAATGAAAAACTGTTTTTT
TRBV20-1	TRBJ2-3	.	few	CSAKVRTDTQYF	TGCAGTGCTAAAGTACGGACAGATACGCAGTATTTT
TRBV7-8	TRBJ2-1	.	many	CASSLELAVRNEQFF	TGTGCCAGCAGCTTAGAGCTAGCAGTTCGGAATGAGCAGTTCTTC